The subject of this entry is one TCR beta chain. In the original processing: Using reference gene primer amplification, nucleated cell counts were estimated. Profiling relied on immunoSEQ multiplex PCR, and the TCRdb table lists in-frame clones only, not all of them. For V, J and clone size, that table is used; D and trimming come from the DNA. The sample gives over 150,000 clones, approximately 88% of which show up once; roughly 4% is in the top ten. This entry comes from a study of blood T cell repertoires in COVID-19. At the level of the study: Samples came from the United States, Italy and Spain, spanning acute and convalescent COVID-19. PBMCs, B-cell-depleted T cells, or T cells were the source of the cDNA or gDNA that made up the material.

The germline V gene has CDR1 SNHLY and CDR2 FYNNEI. The CDR3 length is 14 residues. The V end lost 9 bases, the J end lost 3 bases, and 16 bases lay between the germline ends. The material sequenced was peripheral blood. The V gene is TRBV2, the J gene TRBJ2-3; the D gene is possibly TRBD1 (6 bases). This clonotype was sampled from a woman in her sixties or seventies who had recovered from COVID-19. CDR3 region: CARQQGFSTDTQYF. For the CDR3, the DNA is TGTGCCAGACAGCAGGGGTTTAGTACAGATACGCAGTATTTT.